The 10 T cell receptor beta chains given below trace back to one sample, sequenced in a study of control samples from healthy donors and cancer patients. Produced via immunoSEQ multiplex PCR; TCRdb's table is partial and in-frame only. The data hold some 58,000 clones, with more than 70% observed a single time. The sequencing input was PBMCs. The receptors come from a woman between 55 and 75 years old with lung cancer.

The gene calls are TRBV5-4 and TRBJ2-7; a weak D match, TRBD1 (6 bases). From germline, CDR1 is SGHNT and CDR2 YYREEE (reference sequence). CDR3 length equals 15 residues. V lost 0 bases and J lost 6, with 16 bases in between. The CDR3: CASSLEGAGEGEQYF. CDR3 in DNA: TGTGCCAGCAGCTTGGAAGGGGCAGGGGAAGGCGAGCAGTACTTC.

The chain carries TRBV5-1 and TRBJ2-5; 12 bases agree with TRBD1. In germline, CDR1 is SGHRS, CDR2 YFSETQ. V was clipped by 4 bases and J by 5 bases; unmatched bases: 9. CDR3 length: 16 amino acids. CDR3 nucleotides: TGCGCCAGCAGCCTCGGGACAGGGGGCGCGGGGGAGACCCAGTACTTC. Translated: CASSLGTGGAGETQYF.

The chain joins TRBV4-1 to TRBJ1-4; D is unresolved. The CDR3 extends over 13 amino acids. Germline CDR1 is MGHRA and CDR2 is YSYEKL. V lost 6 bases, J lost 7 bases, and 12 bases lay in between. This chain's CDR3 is CASRSVGSEKLFF. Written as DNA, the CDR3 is TGCGCCAGCAGATCGGTCGGTAGTGAAAAACTGTTTTTT.

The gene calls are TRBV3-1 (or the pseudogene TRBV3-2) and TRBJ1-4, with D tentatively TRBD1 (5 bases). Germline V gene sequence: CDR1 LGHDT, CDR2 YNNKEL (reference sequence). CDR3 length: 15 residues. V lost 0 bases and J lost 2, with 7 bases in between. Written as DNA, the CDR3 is TGTGCCAGCAGCCAAGACGAGGGGACTAATGAAAAACTGTTTTTT. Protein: CASSQDEGTNEKLFF.

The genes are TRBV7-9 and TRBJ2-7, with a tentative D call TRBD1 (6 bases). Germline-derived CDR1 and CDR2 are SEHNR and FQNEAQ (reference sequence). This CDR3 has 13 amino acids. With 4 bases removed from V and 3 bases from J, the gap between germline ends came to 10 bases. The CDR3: CASSSGQFYEQYF. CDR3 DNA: TGTGCCAGCAGCTCAGGACAGTTCTACGAGCAGTACTTC.

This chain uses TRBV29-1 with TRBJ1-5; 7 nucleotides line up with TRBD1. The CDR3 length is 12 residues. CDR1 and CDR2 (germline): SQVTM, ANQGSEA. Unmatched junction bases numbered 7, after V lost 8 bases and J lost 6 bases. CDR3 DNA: TGCAGCCCCGGACAGGTTAGTCAGCCCCAGCATTTT. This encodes CSPGQVSQPQHF.

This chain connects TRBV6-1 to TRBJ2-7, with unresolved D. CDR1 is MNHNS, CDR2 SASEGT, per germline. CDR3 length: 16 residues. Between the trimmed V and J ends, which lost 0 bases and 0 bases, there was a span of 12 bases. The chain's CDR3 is CASSEARRSFSYEQYF. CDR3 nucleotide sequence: TGTGCCAGCAGTGAAGCGCGACGTTCATTCTCCTACGAGCAGTACTTC.

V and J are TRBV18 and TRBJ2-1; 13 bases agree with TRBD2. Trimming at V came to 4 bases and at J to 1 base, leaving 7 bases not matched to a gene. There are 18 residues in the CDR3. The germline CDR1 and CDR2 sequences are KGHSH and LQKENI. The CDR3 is CASSLTRTSGSSYNEQFF. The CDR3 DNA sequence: TGTGCCAGCTCACTTACTCGGACTAGCGGGAGTTCCTACAATGAGCAGTTCTTC.

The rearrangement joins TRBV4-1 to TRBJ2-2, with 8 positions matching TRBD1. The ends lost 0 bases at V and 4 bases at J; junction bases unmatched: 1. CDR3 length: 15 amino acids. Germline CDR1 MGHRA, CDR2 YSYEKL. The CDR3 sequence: CASSQEQGGTGELFF. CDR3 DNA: TGCGCCAGCAGCCAAGAACAGGGGGGCACCGGGGAGCTGTTTTTT.

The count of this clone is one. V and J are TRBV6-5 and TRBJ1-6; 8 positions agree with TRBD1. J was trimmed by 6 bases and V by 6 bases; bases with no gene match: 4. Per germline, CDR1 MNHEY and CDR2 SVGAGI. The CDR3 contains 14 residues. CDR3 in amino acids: CASSPQGGNSPLHF. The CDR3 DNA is TGTGCCAGCAGCCCACAGGGGGGTAATTCACCCCTCCACTTT.